Below, 9 T cell receptor beta chains from the same sample are listed, as sequenced in a study of regulatory T cells in long-lasting Graves disease. According to the study, TCR beta libraries were built with iRepertoire HTBI primers and CDR3-region Arm-PCR. TCRdb fed the multiplex PCR reads into MiXCR, producing one record per CDR3 protein. The sample records around 470,000 distinct CDR3 sequences, 13% to 15% being singletons. Time point reported: newly diagnosed GD, antithyroid drugs for less than 3 months. PBMCs were the source of the RNA used for TCR sequencing. These data also featured in a second study, about T cells in Graves' hyperthyroidism and ophthalmopathy.

The sample was peripheral blood mononuclear cells (PBMCs), taken at new diagnosis, from a patient treated with antithyroid drugs. These receptors originate from a woman in her forties or fifties with Graves disease.

The table lists this clonotype with many counts. J is TRBJ2-7 and V is TRBV20-1; 10 bases line up with TRBD1. The V and J ends lost 5 bases and 0 bases, in that order; junction bases with no gene match: 4. CDR3 length: 14 residues. Looked up from germline, CDR1 is DFQATT and CDR2 is SNEGSKA (reference sequence). CDR3 region: CSAPDRGLSYEQYF. The CDR3 nucleotides are TGCAGTGCTCCCGACAGGGGGCTCTCCTACGAGCAGTACTTC.

Here the CDR3 DNA reads TGTGCCAGCAGCCCAAGGGGGCGGGGGATGGATGAGCAGTTCTTC. Its translation: CASSPRGRGMDEQFF. The chain couples TRBV7-2 to TRBJ2-1; D possibly uses TRBD1 or TRBD2 (7 bases each). V was pared by 5 bases and J by 8 bases, with 19 bases between. Germline V CDR1 and CDR2: SGHTA, FQGNSA. The CDR3 spans 15 residues.

A word on this clonotype: This may stem from a read error, because a much larger clone lies one nucleotide away. V usage is TRBV3-1 and J usage is TRBJ2-1; 8 bases are shared with TRBD2. Germline V gene sequence: CDR1 LGHDT, CDR2 YNNKEL (reference sequence). The CDR3 spans 17 residues. The CDR3 region has the DNA TGTGCCAGCAGCCGATACGCTAGAACGGGAGGGCTCAATGAGCAGCTCTTC. It encodes CASSRYARTGGLNEQLF.

This clonotype has just a few counts. This CDR3 reads CASSPLGTSGLSYNEQFF. The CDR3 DNA reads as TGCGCCAGCAGCCCATTGGGGACTAGCGGGCTCTCCTACAATGAGCAGTTCTTC. The J gene is TRBJ2-1, the V gene TRBV5-1, with 12 bases identical to TRBD2. The CDR3 covers 18 residues. In germline, CDR1 is SGHRS, CDR2 YFSETQ. J gave up 0 bases and V 4 bases, and 8 bases lay outside the gene matches.

The chain links TRBV19 to TRBJ1-2; D is unclear. The CDR3 totals 14 residues. Germline loops: CDR1 LNHDA, CDR2 SQIVND (reference sequence). The germline V and J ends were trimmed by 7 bases and 1 base, with 13 bases remaining between them. CDR3 protein: CASTLLVNNYGYTF. In DNA form, the CDR3 reads TGTGCCAGTACCCTATTGGTCAATAACTATGGCTACACCTTC.

This clonotype appeared a few times. This sequence joins TRBV19 and TRBJ2-5; D gene uncertain. V was pared by 3 bases and J by 2 bases, with 16 bases between. The germline CDR1 and CDR2 sequences are LNHDA and SQIVND (reference sequence). The CDR3 spans 16 residues. CDR3 nucleotides: TGTGCCAGTAGTATGGGCAGTTTAAAGGGTCAAGAGACCCAGTACTTC. As protein: CASSMGSLKGQETQYF.

The chain employs TRBV6-2 or TRBV6-3 and TRBJ1-6; possibly TRBD1 for D (5 bases). Trimming took off 5 bases at V and 10 bases at J, with 15 bases between the two ends. Germline values: CDR1 MNHEY, CDR2 SVGEGT. The CDR3 is 14 residues long. CDR3 region: CASSPLSGGSPLHF. The CDR3 DNA follows: TGTGCCAGCAGTCCCCTAAGTGGGGGGTCACCCCTCCACTTT.

Ten or more counts support this clonotype. The chain has TRBV6-6 and TRBJ2-7; D gene uncertain. Germline lookup yields CDR1 MNHNY and CDR2 SVGAGI (reference sequence). The V end was cut by 0 bases, the J end by 1 base, with 10 bases between. The CDR3 has 15 amino acids. In DNA, the CDR3 is TGTGCCAGCAGTTACTCGGAAGACACGTCCTACGAGCAGTACTTC. The encoded protein is CASSYSEDTSYEQYF.

This clonotype occurred many times. The rearrangement uses TRBV7-8 and TRBJ2-2; D is possibly TRBD2 (5 bases). Germline V gives CDR1 SGHVS, CDR2 FQNEAQ. The CDR3 is 15 residues long. V lost 6 bases and J 1 base, leaving 12 bases between the germline ends. CDR3 sequence (DNA): TGTGCCAGCAGACCGAGGAGCGGGAACACCGGGGAGCTGTTTTTT. Its protein product is CASRPRSGNTGELFF.